The rows below give T cell receptor beta chains drawn from one sample of a study of identical twins. Via MiXCR, TCRdb re-called the 5' RACE reads, giving one row per CDR3 protein. Of 450,000 to 650,000 distinct CDR3 sequences in the sample, nearly 15% were seen once. The same data also went into a second study, on yellow fever vaccine responses in identical twins.

Sequenced material: CD4+ T cells sorted from blood. The receptors here all came from a woman aged 18-29 years in good health. Each CDR3 is given with its conserved first and last residue. A D gene is named only where the DNA matches it firmly. Clone size is given for some rows only: seen once, a few or many times, or a class if the clone is expanded.

clone_size: few
v_call: TRBV28
d_call: TRBD2
j_call: TRBJ2-7
cdr3_nt: TGTGCCAGCAGTGCACCCGGGACTAGCGGGAGTTGGTCCTACGAGCAGTACTTC
cdr3_aa: CASSAPGTSGSWSYEQYF

clone_size: few
v_call: TRBV15
d_call: -
j_call: TRBJ2-1
cdr3_nt: TGTGCCACCAGCAGAGATCTGGGGGCGAGCAATGAGCAGTTCTTC
cdr3_aa: CATSRDLGASNEQFF

clone_size: -
v_call: TRBV18
d_call: TRBD2
j_call: TRBJ2-3
cdr3_nt: TGTGCCAGCTCACCAACCCTAGCGGGCGGCACAGATACGCAGTATTTT
cdr3_aa: CASSPTLAGGTDTQYF

clone_size: -
v_call: TRBV20-1
d_call: TRBD1
j_call: TRBJ1-6
cdr3_nt: TGCAGTGCCAGCCCCGGACAGGGGCATTCACCCCTCCACTTT
cdr3_aa: CSASPGQGHSPLHF

clone_size: -
v_call: TRBV18
d_call: -
j_call: TRBJ1-1
cdr3_nt: TGTGCCAGCTCACCAAGGCAGGGTGGGGTGAACACTGAAGCTTTCTTT
cdr3_aa: CASSPRQGGVNTEAFF

clone_size: -
v_call: TRBV7-2
d_call: TRBD2
j_call: TRBJ2-1
cdr3_nt: TGTGCCAGCAGCTCAGGACTAGCGGGGACAATCGAGCAGTTCTTC
cdr3_aa: CASSSGLAGTIEQFF

clone_size: -
v_call: TRBV5-1
d_call: TRBD2
j_call: TRBJ2-2
cdr3_nt: TGCGCCAGCAGCGCCCTCGGGGCTAGCGGCGGAGGGGAGCTGTTTTTT
cdr3_aa: CASSALGASGGGELFF

clone_size: -
v_call: TRBV11-2
d_call: -
j_call: TRBJ2-2
cdr3_nt: TGTGCCAGCAGCATCGACAGGTTCGGGGAGCTGTTTTTT
cdr3_aa: CASSIDRFGELFF

clone_size: -
v_call: TRBV24-1
d_call: TRBD1
j_call: TRBJ1-5
cdr3_nt: TGTGCCACCGGACAGGAGGGACAGCCCCAGCATTTT
cdr3_aa: CATGQEGQPQHF

clone_size: -
v_call: TRBV6-2/TRBV6-3
d_call: -
j_call: TRBJ1-1
cdr3_nt: TGTGCCAGCAGCCCATCCCCTCTCCCCAGTGAAGCTTTCTTT
cdr3_aa: CASSPSPLPSEAFF

clone_size: -
v_call: TRBV12-3/TRBV12-4
d_call: TRBD2
j_call: TRBJ2-7
cdr3_nt: TGTGCCAGCAGTTCGTGGCGGGAGAGTGACGAGCAGTACTTC
cdr3_aa: CASSSWRESDEQYF

clone_size: -
v_call: TRBV5-1
d_call: TRBD2
j_call: TRBJ2-2
cdr3_nt: TGCGCCAGCAGCCTGGGACTAGCGGGGGAGAACACCGGGGAGCTGTTTTTT
cdr3_aa: CASSLGLAGENTGELFF

clone_size: -
v_call: TRBV7-9
d_call: -
j_call: TRBJ2-4
cdr3_nt: TGTGCCAGCAGCCCTGGGGCAGGGGCCAAAAACATTCAGTACTTC
cdr3_aa: CASSPGAGAKNIQYF

clone_size: -
v_call: TRBV9
d_call: -
j_call: TRBJ2-1
cdr3_nt: TGTGCCAGCAGTGCCCAGGCGGGCTCCTACAATGAGCAGTTCTTC
cdr3_aa: CASSAQAGSYNEQFF

clone_size: few
v_call: TRBV15
d_call: -
j_call: TRBJ1-1
cdr3_nt: TGTGCCACCACCGACCCGGAGTACACTGAAGCTTTCTTT
cdr3_aa: CATTDPEYTEAFF

clone_size: -
v_call: TRBV3-1
d_call: TRBD1
j_call: TRBJ2-1
cdr3_nt: TGTGCCAGCACTGACAGGGGCAAGTACAATGAGCAGTTCTTC
cdr3_aa: CASTDRGKYNEQFF

clone_size: many
v_call: TRBV5-6
d_call: -
j_call: TRBJ1-2
cdr3_nt: TGTGCCAGCAGCTTGGCGCGTACTAACTATGGCTACACCTTC
cdr3_aa: CASSLARTNYGYTF

clone_size: -
v_call: TRBV3-1
d_call: -
j_call: TRBJ2-5
cdr3_nt: TGTGCCAGCAGCCAAGATCTTGAGCGGCAAGAGACCCAGTACTTC
cdr3_aa: CASSQDLERQETQYF

clone_size: few
v_call: TRBV7-6
d_call: TRBD1
j_call: TRBJ2-7
cdr3_nt: TGTGCCAGCAGCTCCTCCGAGGGACAGCTAGCCTACGAGCAGTACTTC
cdr3_aa: CASSSSEGQLAYEQYF

clone_size: -
v_call: TRBV5-1
d_call: -
j_call: TRBJ2-1
cdr3_nt: TGCGCCAGCAGCTTGGATGGGACCGAATCCTACAATGAGCAGTTCTTC
cdr3_aa: CASSLDGTESYNEQFF

clone_size: -
v_call: TRBV5-1
d_call: -
j_call: TRBJ2-2
cdr3_nt: TGCGCCAGCAGCCACTCGAACACCGGGGAGCTGTTTTTT
cdr3_aa: CASSHSNTGELFF

clone_size: -
v_call: TRBV6-2/TRBV6-3
d_call: TRBD1
j_call: TRBJ2-4
cdr3_nt: TGTGCCAGCAGTTACGGTCCCGGGACAGGGGAGATCCTAGCCAAAAACATTCAGTACTTC
cdr3_aa: CASSYGPGTGEILAKNIQYF

clone_size: -
v_call: TRBV7-2
d_call: -
j_call: TRBJ2-1
cdr3_nt: TGTGCCAGCAGCCCGATAGGATCTTCCTACAATGAGCAGTTCTTC
cdr3_aa: CASSPIGSSYNEQFF

clone_size: few
v_call: TRBV10-3
d_call: TRBD1
j_call: TRBJ2-1
cdr3_nt: TGTGCCATCAGCCAGACAGGGGAGAATGAGCAGTTCTTC
cdr3_aa: CAISQTGENEQFF

clone_size: -
v_call: TRBV19
d_call: -
j_call: TRBJ1-1
cdr3_nt: TGTGCCAGTAGTATGCACACTGAAGCTTTCTTT
cdr3_aa: CASSMHTEAFF

clone_size: -
v_call: TRBV28
d_call: -
j_call: TRBJ2-1
cdr3_nt: TGTGCCAGCAGTTCCACTCAGGGGAGCAATGAGCAGTTCTTC
cdr3_aa: CASSSTQGSNEQFF

clone_size: many
v_call: TRBV5-1
d_call: -
j_call: TRBJ2-1
cdr3_nt: TGCGCCAGCAGCTCCCAGGTTAGCTCCTACAATGAGCAGTTCTTC
cdr3_aa: CASSSQVSSYNEQFF

clone_size: few
v_call: TRBV25-1
d_call: TRBD1
j_call: TRBJ2-5
cdr3_nt: TGTGCCAGCAGCCCACAGTACGGCGGACAGGCCCAAGAGACCCAGTACTTC
cdr3_aa: CASSPQYGGQAQETQYF

clone_size: -
v_call: TRBV18
d_call: TRBD2
j_call: TRBJ2-1
cdr3_nt: TGTGCCAGCTCACCATGGGTTAGCGGGAACTACAATGAGCAGTTCTTC
cdr3_aa: CASSPWVSGNYNEQFF

clone_size: few
v_call: TRBV12-3/TRBV12-4
d_call: -
j_call: TRBJ1-1
cdr3_nt: TGTGCCAGCAGTTTCTCATTTGAAGCTTTCTTT
cdr3_aa: CASSFSFEAFF

clone_size: -
v_call: TRBV7-2
d_call: -
j_call: TRBJ2-2
cdr3_nt: TGTGCCAGCAGCAGCCGGAGGGGTACGGGAACCGGGGAGCTGTTTTTT
cdr3_aa: CASSSRRGTGTGELFF

clone_size: -
v_call: TRBV5-1
d_call: -
j_call: TRBJ1-1
cdr3_nt: TGCGCCAGCAGCTTCTCAGGGTCGATAAACACTGAAGCTTTCTTT
cdr3_aa: CASSFSGSINTEAFF

clone_size: few
v_call: TRBV7-2
d_call: -
j_call: TRBJ1-5
cdr3_nt: TGTGCCAGCAGCTTAGCCGGAGTGGGGGGCGGTCAGCCCCAGCATTTT
cdr3_aa: CASSLAGVGGGQPQHF

clone_size: -
v_call: TRBV29-1
d_call: TRBD1
j_call: TRBJ2-7
cdr3_nt: TGCAGCGTGACCGGGACAGGGGCACAATACGAGCAGTACTTC
cdr3_aa: CSVTGTGAQYEQYF

clone_size: -
v_call: TRBV28
d_call: -
j_call: TRBJ2-4
cdr3_nt: TGTGCCAGCAGCCCGGCGGGGGCGAGAGCCAAAAACATTCAGTACTTC
cdr3_aa: CASSPAGARAKNIQYF

clone_size: -
v_call: TRBV7-2
d_call: -
j_call: TRBJ1-2
cdr3_nt: TGTGCCAGCAGCCTTAGCCCAGGAGGGGACTATGGCTACACCTTC
cdr3_aa: CASSLSPGGDYGYTF

clone_size: few
v_call: TRBV12-3/TRBV12-4
d_call: -
j_call: TRBJ1-3
cdr3_nt: TGTGCCAGCAGTTTCGGGGGTCTAGGGGGAAACACCATATATTTT
cdr3_aa: CASSFGGLGGNTIYF

clone_size: -
v_call: TRBV28
d_call: -
j_call: TRBJ1-2
cdr3_nt: TGTGCCAGCAGTTTGTCAGACTATGGCTACACCTTC
cdr3_aa: CASSLSDYGYTF

clone_size: few
v_call: TRBV18
d_call: -
j_call: TRBJ1-2
cdr3_nt: TGTGCCAGCTCACCACAGTTGGACAGTGAAGGCTACACCTTC
cdr3_aa: CASSPQLDSEGYTF